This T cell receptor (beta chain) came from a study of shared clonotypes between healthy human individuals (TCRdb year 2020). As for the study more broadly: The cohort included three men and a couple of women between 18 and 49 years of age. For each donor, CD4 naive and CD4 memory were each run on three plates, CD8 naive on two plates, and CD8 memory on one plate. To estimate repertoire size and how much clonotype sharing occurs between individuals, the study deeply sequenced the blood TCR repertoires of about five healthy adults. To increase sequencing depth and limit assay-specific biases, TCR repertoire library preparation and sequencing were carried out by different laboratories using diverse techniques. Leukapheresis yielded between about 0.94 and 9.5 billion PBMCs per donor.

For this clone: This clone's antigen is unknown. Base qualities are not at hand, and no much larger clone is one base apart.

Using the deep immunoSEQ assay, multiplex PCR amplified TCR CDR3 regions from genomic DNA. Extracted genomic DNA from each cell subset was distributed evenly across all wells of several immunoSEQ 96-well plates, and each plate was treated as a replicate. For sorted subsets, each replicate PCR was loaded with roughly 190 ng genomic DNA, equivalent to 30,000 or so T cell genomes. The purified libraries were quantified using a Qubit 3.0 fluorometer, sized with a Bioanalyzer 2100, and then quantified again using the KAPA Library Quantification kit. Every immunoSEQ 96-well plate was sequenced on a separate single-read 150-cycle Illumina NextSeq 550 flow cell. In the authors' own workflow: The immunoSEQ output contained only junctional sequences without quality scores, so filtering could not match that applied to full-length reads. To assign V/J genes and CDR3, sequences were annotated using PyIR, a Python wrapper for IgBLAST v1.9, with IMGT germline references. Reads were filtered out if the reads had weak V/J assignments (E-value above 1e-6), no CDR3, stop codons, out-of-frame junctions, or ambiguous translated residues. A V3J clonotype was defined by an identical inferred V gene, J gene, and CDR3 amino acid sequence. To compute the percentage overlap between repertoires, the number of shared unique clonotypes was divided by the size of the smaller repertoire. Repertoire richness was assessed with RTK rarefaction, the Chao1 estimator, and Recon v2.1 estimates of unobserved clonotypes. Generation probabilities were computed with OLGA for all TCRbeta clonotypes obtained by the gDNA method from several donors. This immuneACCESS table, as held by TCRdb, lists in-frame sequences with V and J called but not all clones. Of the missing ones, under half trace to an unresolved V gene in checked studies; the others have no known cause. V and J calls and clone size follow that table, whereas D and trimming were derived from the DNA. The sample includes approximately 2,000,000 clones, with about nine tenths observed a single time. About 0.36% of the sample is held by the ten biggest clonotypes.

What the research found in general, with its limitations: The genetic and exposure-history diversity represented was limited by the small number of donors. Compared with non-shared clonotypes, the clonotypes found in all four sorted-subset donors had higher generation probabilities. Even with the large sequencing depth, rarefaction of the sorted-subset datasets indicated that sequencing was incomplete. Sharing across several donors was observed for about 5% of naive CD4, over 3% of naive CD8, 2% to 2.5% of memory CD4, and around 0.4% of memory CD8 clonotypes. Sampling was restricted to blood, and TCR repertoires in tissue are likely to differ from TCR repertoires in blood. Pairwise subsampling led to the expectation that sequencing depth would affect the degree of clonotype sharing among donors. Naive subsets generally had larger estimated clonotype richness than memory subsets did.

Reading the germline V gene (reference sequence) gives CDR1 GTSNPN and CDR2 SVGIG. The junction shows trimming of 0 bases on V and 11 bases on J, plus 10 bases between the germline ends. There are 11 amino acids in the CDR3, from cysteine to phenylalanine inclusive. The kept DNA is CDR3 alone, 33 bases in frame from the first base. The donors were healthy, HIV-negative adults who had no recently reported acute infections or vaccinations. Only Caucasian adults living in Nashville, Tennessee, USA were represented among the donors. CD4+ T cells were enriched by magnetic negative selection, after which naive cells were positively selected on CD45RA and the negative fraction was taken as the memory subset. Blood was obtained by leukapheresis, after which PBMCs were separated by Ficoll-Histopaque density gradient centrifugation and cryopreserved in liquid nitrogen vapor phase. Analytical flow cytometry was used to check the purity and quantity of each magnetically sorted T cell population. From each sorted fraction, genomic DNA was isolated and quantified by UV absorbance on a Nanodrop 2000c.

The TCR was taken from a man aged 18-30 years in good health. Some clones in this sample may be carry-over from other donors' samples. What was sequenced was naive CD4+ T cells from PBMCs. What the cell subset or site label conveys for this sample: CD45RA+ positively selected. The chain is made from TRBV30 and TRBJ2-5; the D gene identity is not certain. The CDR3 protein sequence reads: CAWSVFREQYF. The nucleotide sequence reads TGTGCCTGGAGTGTGTTTAGAGAGCAGTACTTC.